The present TCR beta chain was sequenced within a study of blood T cell repertoires in COVID-19. Study context: The United States, Italy and Spain were the sources of the acute and convalescent COVID-19 samples. The cDNA or gDNA used as material had been derived from T cells, B-cell-depleted T cells, or PBMCs.

V dropped 0 bases and J dropped 3 bases, with 12 bases sitting between them. CDR1 and CDR2 from the germline V gene are LNHNV and YYDKDF (reference sequence). CDR3 length: 15 residues. In the original processing: Counts of nucleated cells, estimated from reference gene primer amplification, were obtained. Assay: immunoSEQ multiplex PCR; the TCRdb copy retains only in-frame clones and omits some. The V and J calls and clone size are taken from that table; D and trimming were inferred from the DNA. The table includes some 210,000 clones, roughly 78% detected once. Input material: peripheral blood. This receptor was taken from a woman aged 35 to 49 with acute or convalescent COVID-19. The chain combines TRBV15 with TRBJ2-7, with a weak D call TRBD2 (6 bases). This CDR3 is CATSRDLAEGYEQYF. The CDR3 nucleotides are TGTGCCACCAGCAGAGATTTAGCGGAGGGCTACGAGCAGTACTTC.